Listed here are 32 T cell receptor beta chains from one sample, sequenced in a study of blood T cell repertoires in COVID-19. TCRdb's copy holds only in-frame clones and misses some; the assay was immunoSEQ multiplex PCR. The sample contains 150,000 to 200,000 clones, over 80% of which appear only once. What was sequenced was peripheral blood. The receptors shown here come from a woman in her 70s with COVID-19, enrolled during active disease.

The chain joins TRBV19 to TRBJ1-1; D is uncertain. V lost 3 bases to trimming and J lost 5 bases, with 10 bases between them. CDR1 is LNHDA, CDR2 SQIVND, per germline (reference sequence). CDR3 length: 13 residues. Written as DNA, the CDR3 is TGTGCCAGTAGTATTACAACGGGGACTGAAGCTTTCTTT. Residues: CASSITTGTEAFF.

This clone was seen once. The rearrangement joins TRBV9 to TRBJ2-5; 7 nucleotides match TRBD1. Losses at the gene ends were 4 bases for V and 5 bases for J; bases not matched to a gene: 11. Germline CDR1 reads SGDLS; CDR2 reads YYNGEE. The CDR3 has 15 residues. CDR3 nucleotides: TGTGCCAGCAGCCTTCAGACAGGGCCGGGGGAGACCCAGTACTTC. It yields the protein CASSLQTGPGETQYF.

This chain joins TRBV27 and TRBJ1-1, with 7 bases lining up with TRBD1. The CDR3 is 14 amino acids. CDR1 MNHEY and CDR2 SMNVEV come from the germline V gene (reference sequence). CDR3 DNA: TGTGAGACGAGACAGGGCGATGTGAACACTGAAGCTTTCTTT. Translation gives CETRQGDVNTEAFF.

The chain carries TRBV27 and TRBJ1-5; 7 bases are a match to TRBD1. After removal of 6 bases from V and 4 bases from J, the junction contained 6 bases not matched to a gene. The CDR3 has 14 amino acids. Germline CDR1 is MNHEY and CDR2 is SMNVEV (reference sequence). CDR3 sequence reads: CASSRGDGNQPQHF. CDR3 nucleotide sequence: TGTGCCAGCAGCAGGGGGGACGGGAATCAGCCCCAGCATTTT.

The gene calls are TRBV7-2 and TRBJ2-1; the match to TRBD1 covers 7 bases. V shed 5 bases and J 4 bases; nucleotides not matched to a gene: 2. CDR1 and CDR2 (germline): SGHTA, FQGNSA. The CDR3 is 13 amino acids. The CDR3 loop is CASSKGQYNEQFF. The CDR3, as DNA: TGTGCCAGCAGCAAGGGACAGTACAATGAGCAGTTCTTC.

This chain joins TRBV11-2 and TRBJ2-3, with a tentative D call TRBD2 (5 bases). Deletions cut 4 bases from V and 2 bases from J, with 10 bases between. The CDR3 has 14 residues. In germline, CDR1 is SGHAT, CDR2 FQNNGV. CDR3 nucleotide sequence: TGTGCCAGCAGCTCCGGACTTCACACAGATACGCAGTATTTT. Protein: CASSSGLHTDTQYF.

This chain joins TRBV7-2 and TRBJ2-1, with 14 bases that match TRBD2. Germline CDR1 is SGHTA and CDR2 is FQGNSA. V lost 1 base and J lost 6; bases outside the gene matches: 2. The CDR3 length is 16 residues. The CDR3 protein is CASSLVGLAGVNEQFF. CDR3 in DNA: TGTGCCAGCAGCTTAGTGGGACTAGCGGGGGTCAATGAGCAGTTCTTC.

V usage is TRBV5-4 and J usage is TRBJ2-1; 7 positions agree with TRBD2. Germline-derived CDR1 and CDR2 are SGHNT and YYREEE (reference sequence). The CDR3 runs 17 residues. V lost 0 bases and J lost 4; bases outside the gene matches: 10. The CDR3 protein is CASSLVPSGKSYNEQFF. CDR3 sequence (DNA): TGTGCCAGCAGCTTGGTGCCTAGCGGAAAATCGTACAATGAGCAGTTCTTC. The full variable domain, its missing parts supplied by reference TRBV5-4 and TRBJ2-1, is ETGVTQSPTHLIKTRGQQVTLRCSSQSGHNTVSWYQQALGQGPQFIFQYYREEENGRGNFPPRFSGLQFPNYSSELNVNALELDDSALYLCASSLVPSGKSYNEQFFGPGTRLTVL.

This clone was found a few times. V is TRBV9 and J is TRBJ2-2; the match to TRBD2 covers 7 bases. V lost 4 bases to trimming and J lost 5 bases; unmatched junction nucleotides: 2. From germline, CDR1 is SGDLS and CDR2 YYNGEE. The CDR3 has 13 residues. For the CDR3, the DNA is TGTGCCAGCAGCCCGCGGGAGACCGGGGAGCTGTTTTTT. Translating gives CASSPRETGELFF.

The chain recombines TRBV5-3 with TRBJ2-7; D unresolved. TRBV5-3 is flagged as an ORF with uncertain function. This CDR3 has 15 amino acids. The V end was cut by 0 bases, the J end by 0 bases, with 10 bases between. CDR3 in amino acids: CARSLVSPSSYEQYF. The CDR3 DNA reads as TGTGCCAGAAGCTTGGTGTCTCCGAGCTCCTACGAGCAGTACTTC.

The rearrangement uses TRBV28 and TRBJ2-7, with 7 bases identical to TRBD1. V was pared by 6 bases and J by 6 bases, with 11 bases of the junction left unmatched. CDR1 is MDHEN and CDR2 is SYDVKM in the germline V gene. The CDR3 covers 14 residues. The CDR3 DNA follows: TGTGCCAGCAGCCTCGGACAGGTGCAAGGCGAGCAGTACTTC. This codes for CASSLGQVQGEQYF.

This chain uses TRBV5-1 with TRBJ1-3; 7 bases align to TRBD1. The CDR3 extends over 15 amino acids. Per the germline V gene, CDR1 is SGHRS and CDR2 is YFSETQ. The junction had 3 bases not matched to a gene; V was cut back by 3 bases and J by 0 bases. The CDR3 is CASSWGQPSGNTIYF. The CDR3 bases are TGCGCCAGCAGCTGGGGACAGCCCTCTGGAAACACCATATATTTT.

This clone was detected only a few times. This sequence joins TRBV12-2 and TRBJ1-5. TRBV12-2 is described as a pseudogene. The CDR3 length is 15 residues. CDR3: CASRSSEEFGQPQHF. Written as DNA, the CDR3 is TGTGCAAGTCGCTCCTCGGAGGAGTTTGGGCAGCCCCAGCATTTT.

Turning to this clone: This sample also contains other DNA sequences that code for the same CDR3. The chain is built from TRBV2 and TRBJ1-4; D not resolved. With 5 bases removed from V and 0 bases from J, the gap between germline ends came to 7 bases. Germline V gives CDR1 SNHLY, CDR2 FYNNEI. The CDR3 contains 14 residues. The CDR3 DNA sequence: TGTGCCAGCAGTCCCGGGACAACTAATGAAAAACTGTTTTTT. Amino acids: CASSPGTTNEKLFF.

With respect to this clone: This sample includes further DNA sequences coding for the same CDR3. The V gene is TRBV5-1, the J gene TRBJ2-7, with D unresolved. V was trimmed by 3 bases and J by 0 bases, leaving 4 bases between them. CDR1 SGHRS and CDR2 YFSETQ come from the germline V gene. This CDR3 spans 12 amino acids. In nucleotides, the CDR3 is TGCGCCAGCAGCTCTAGCTCCTACGAGCAGTACTTC. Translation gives CASSSSSYEQYF. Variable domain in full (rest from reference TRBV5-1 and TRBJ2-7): KAGVTQTPRYLIKTRGQQVTLSCSPISGHRSVSWYQQTPGQGLQFLFEYFSETQRNKGNFPGRFSGRQFSNSRSEMNVSTLELGDSALYLCASSSSSYEQYFGPGTRLTVT.

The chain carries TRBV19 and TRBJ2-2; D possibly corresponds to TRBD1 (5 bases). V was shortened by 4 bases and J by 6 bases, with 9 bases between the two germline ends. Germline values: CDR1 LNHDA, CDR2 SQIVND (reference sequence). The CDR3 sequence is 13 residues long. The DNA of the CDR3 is TGTGCCAGTAGTACGAAGGGGTCCGGGGAGCTGTTTTTT. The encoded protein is CASSTKGSGELFF.

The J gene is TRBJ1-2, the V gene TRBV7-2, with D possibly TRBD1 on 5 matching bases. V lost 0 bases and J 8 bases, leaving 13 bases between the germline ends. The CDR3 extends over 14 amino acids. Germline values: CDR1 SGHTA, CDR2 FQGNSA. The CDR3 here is CASSLAQEGVGYTF. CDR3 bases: TGTGCCAGCAGCTTAGCGCAAGAAGGGGTAGGCTACACCTTC.

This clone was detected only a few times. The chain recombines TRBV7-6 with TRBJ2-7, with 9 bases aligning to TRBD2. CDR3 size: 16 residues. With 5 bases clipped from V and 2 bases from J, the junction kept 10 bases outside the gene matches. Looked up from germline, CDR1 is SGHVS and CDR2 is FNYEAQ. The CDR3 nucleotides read TGTGCCAGCAGCCCAGTGGGACTAGCCTCAACCTACGAGCAGTACTTC. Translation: CASSPVGLASTYEQYF.

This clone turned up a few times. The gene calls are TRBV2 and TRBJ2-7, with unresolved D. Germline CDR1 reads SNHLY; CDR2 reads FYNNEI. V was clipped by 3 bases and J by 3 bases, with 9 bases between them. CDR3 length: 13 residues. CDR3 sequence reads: CASSDVGGYEQYF. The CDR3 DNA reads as TGTGCCAGCAGTGACGTCGGTGGCTACGAGCAGTACTTC.

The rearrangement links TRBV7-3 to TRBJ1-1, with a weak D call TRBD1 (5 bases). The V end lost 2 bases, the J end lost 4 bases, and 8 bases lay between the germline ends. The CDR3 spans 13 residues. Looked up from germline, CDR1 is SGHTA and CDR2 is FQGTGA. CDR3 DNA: TGTGCCAGCAGCTTACAGGGATCCACTGAAGCTTTCTTT. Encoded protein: CASSLQGSTEAFF.

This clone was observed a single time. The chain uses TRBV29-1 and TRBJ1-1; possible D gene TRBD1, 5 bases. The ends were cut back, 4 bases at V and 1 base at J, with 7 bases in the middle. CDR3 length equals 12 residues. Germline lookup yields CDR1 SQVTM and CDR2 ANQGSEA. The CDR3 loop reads CSVVQENTEAFF. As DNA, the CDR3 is TGCAGCGTTGTACAGGAGAACACTGAAGCTTTCTTT.

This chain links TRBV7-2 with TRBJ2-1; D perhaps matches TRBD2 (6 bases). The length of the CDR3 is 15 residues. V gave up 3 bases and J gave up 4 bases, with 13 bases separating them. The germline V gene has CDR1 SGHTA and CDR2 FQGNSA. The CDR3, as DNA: TGTGCCAGCAGCTTTGGGGGAGGTACTTACAATGAGCAGTTCTTC. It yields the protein CASSFGGGTYNEQFF.

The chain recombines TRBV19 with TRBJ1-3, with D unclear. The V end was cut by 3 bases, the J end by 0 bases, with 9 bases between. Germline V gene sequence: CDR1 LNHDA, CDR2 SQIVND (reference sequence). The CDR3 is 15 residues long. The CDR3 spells CASSIRYSSGNTIYF. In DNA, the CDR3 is TGTGCCAGTAGTATCAGGTACAGCTCTGGAAACACCATATATTTT. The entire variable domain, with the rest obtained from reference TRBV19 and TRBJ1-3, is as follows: DGGITQSPKYLFRKEGQNVTLSCEQNLNHDAMYWYRQDPGQGLRLIYYSQIVNDFQKGDIAEGYSVSREKKESFPLTVTSAQKNPTAFYLCASSIRYSSGNTIYFGEGSWLTVV.

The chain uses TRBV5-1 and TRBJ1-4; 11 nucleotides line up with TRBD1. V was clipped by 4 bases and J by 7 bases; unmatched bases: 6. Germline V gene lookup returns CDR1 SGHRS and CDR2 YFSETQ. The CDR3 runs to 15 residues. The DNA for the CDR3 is TGCGCCAGCAGCGTAGGACAGGGGGCGCCTGAAAAACTGTTTTTT. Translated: CASSVGQGAPEKLFF.

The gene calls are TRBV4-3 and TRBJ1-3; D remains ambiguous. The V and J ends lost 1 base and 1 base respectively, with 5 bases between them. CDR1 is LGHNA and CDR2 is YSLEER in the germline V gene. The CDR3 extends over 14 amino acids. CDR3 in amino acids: CASSQVGSGNTIYF. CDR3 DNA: TGCGCCAGCAGCCAAGTCGGGTCTGGAAACACCATATATTTT.

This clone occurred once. CDR3 DNA: TGTGCCAGCAGACCGACAGGGGCCAACGAGCAGTACTTC. This encodes CASRPTGANEQYF. The V and J genes are TRBV6-5 and TRBJ2-7, with TRBD1 identical over 8 bases. The germline V gene encodes CDR1 MNHEY and CDR2 SVGAGI. The trim removed 6 bases at V and 5 bases at J, leaving 6 bases unmatched. This CDR3 spans 13 amino acids.

This CDR3 is CASSPRGSGGYNEQFF. In DNA form, the CDR3 reads TGTGCCAGCTCACCTCGAGGTAGCGGGGGGTACAATGAGCAGTTCTTC. The rearrangement uses TRBV18 and TRBJ2-1, with 10 bases fitting TRBD2. Germline CDR1 KGHSH, CDR2 LQKENI. Trimming took 3 bases from V and 4 from J; bases not matched to a gene: 6. CDR3 length equals 16 residues.

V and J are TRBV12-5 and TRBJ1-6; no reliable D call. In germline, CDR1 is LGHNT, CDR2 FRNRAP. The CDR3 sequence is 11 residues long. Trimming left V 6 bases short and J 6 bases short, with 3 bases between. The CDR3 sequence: CASGGNSPLHF. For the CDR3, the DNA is TGTGCTAGTGGCGGTAATTCACCCCTCCACTTT.

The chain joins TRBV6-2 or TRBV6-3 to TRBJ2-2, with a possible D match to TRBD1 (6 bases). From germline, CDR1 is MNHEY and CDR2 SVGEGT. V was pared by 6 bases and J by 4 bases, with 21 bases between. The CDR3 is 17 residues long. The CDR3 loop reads CASSRYPRGGGTGELFF. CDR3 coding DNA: TGTGCCAGCAGCCGATACCCCAGGGGTGGGGGCACCGGGGAGCTGTTTTTT.

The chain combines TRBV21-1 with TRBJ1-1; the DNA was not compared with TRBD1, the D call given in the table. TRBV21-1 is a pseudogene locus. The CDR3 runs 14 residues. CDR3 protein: CASSPRPGTGEAFF. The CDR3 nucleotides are TGTGCCAGCAGCCCTCGTCCCGGGACAGGGGAAGCTTTCTTT.

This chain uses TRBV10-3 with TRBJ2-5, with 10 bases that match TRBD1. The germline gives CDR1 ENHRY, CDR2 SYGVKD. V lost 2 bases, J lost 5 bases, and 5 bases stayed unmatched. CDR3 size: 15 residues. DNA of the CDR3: TGTGCCATCAGTGAGGCCGGGACAGGGGACGAGACCCAGTACTTC. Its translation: CAISEAGTGDETQYF.

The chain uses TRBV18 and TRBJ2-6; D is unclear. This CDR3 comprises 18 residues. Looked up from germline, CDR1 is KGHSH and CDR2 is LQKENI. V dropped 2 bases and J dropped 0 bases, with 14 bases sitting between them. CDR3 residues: CASSPDLQSFSGANVLTF. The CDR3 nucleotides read TGTGCCAGCTCACCAGATTTACAGTCCTTCTCTGGGGCCAACGTCCTGACTTTC.